The following is a T cell receptor beta chain sequence with its context. Its antigen is currently unknown. DNA at around 190 ng, roughly 30,000 T cell genomes, went into sorted-subset replicate PCRs. Data came from immunoSEQ multiplex PCR; TCRdb stores just in-frame clones and leaves some out. The sample lists roughly 2,000,000 clones, about 95% occurring once. This record belongs to a study of shared clonotypes between healthy human individuals. About the study: Every donor yielded three CD4 naive, three CD4 memory, two CD8 naive and one CD8 memory plate.

Naive CD8 cells were CD45RO-negative, positively selected for CCR7, excluding terminally differentiated effector memory CD45RA+ cells. From germline, CDR1 is SEHNR and CDR2 FQNEAQ (reference sequence). V shed 3 bases, J shed 0 bases, and the junction held 1 base outside the gene matches. The CDR3 is 15 residues long. Study-level points and caveats: Generation probabilities of non-shared clonotypes were lower (relative to those shared by all four donors). Although depth was large, rarefaction showed that sequencing of the sorted subsets was incomplete.

This chain joins TRBV7-9 and TRBJ2-3, with TRBD2 matching 9 bases. Material for sequencing was naive CD8+ T cells sorted from blood. The TCR was taken from a man aged 18 to 29 in good health. CDR3 region: CASSFGLASTDTQYF. For the CDR3, the DNA is TGTGCCAGCAGCTTCGGACTAGCGAGCACAGATACGCAGTATTTT.